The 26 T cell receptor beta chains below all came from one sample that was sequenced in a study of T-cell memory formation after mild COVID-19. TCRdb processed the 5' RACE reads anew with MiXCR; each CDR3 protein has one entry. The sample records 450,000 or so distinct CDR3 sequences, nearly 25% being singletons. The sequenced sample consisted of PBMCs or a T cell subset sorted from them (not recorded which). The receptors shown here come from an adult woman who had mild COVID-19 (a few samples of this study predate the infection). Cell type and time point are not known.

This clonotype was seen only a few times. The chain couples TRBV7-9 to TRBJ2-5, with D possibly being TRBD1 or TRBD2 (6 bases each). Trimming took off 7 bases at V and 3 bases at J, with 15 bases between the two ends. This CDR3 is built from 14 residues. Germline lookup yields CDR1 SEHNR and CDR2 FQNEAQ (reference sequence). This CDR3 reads CASTPGAGKETQYF. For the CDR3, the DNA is TGTGCCAGCACCCCAGGGGCGGGGAAAGAGACCCAGTACTTC.

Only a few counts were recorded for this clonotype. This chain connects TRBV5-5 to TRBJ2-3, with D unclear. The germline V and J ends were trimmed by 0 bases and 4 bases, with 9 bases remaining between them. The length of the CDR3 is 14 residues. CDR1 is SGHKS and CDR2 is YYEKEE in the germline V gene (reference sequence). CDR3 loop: CASSLGGTADTQYF. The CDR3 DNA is TGTGCCAGCAGCTTGGGGGGTACGGCAGATACGCAGTATTTT.

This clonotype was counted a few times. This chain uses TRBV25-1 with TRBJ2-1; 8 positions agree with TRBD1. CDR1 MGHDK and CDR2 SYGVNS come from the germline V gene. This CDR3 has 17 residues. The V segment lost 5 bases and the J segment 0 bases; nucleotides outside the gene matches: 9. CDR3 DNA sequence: TGTGCCAGCAGTCCATGGGGACAGGCTAGCTCCTACAATGAGCAGTTCTTC. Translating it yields CASSPWGQASSYNEQFF.

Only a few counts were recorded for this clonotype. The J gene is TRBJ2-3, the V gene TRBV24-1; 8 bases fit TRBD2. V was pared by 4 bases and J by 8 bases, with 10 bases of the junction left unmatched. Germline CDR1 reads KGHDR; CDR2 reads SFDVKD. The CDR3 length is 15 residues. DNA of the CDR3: TGTGCCACCAGTGACCCGGGGACTAGTACGGGTACGCAGTATTTT. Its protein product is CATSDPGTSTGTQYF.

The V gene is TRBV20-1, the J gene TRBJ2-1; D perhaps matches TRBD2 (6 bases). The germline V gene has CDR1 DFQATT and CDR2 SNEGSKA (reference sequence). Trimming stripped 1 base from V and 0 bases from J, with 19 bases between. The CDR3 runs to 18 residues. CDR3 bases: TGCAGTGCTAGAGCCAAAAAGGCTAGCGTGAGCTCCTACAATGAGCAGTTCTTC. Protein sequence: CSARAKKASVSSYNEQFF.

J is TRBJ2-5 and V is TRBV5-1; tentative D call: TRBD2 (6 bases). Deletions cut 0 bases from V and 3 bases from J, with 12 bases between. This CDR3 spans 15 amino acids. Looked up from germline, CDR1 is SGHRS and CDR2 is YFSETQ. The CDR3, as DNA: TGCGCCAGCAGCTTGGCCGCGACGGGGGAAGAGACCCAGTACTTC. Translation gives CASSLAATGEETQYF.

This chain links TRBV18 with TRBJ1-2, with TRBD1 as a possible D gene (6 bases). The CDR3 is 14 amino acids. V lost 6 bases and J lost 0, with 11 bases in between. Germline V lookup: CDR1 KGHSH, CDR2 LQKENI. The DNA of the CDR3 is TGTGCCAGCTCCCGGGACAATGCTAACTATGGCTACACCTTC. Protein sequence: CASSRDNANYGYTF.

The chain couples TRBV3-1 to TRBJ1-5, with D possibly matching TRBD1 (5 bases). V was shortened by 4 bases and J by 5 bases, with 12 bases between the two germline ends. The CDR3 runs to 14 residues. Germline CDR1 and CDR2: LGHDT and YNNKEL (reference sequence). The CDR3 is CASSPGPRDQPQHF. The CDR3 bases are TGTGCCAGCAGCCCGGGACCAAGGGATCAGCCCCAGCATTTT.

The CDR3 reads CATSREVGGQFF. The CDR3 DNA sequence: TGTGCCACCAGCAGAGAAGTCGGAGGGCAGTTCTTC. This chain links TRBV15 with TRBJ2-1; perhaps TRBD2 as D (5 bases). Germline CDR1 and CDR2: LNHNV and YYDKDF (reference sequence). Trimming took off 0 bases at V and 12 bases at J, with 9 bases between the two ends. The CDR3 length is 12 residues.

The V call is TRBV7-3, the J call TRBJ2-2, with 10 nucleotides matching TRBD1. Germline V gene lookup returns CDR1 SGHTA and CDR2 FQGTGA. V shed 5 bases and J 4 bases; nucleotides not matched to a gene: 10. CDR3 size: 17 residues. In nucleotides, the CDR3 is TGTGCCAGCAGCAAAGCTCCGGGACAGGGGATCACCGGGGAGCTGTTTTTT. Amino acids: CASSKAPGQGITGELFF.

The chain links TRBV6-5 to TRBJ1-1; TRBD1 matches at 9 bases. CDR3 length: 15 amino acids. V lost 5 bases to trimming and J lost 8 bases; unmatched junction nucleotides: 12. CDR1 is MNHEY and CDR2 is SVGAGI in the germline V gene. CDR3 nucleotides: TGTGCCAGCAGTCCCCCGACAGGGGGTTTCCCCGAAGCTTTCTTT. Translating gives CASSPPTGGFPEAFF.

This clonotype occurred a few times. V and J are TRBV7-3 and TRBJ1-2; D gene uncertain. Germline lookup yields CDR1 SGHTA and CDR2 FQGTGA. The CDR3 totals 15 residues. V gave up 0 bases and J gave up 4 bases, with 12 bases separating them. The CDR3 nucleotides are TGTGCCAGCAGCTTAACCCCCGTCTCGGGCTATGGCTACACCTTC. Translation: CASSLTPVSGYGYTF.

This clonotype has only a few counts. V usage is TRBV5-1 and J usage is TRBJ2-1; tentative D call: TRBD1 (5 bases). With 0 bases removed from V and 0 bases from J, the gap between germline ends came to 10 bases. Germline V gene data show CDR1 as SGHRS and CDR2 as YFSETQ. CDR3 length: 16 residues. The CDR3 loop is CASSLGQTSSYNEQFF. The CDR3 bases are TGCGCCAGCAGCTTGGGACAGACGAGCTCCTACAATGAGCAGTTCTTC.

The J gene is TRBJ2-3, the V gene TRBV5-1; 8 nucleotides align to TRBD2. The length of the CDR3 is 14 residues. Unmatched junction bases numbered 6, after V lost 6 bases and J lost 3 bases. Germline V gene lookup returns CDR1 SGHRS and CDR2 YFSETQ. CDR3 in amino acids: CASTWIAGTDTQYF. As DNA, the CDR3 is TGCGCCAGCACGTGGATAGCGGGGACAGATACGCAGTATTTT.

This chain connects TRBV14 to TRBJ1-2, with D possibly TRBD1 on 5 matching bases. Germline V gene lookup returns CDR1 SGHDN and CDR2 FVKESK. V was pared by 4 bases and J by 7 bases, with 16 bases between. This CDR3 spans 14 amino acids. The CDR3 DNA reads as TGTGCCAGCAGCCCCTTTTCCGGGGCGGGTGGCTACACCTTC. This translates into CASSPFSGAGGYTF.

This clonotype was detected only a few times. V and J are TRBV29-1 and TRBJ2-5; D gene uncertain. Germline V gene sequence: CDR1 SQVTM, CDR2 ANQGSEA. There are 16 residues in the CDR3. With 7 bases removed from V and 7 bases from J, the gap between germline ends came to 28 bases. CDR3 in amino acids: CSAGYDEVVVSVTQYF. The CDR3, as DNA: TGCAGCGCCGGTTATGACGAGGTTGTGGTGTCCGTGACCCAGTACTTC.

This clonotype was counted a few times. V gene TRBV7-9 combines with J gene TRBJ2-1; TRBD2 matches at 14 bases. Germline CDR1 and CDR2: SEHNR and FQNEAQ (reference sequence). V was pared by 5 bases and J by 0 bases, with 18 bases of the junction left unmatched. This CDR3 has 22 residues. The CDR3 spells CASSPYGLAGGRRGSSYNEQFF. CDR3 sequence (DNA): TGTGCCAGCAGCCCCTACGGACTAGCGGGGGGTCGGCGAGGGAGCTCCTACAATGAGCAGTTCTTC.

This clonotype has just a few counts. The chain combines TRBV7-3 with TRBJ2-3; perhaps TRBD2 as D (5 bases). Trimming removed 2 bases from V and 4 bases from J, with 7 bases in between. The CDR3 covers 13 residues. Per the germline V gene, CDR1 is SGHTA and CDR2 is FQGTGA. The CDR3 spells CASSLASPDTQYF. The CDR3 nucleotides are TGTGCCAGCAGCTTAGCTAGCCCAGATACGCAGTATTTT.

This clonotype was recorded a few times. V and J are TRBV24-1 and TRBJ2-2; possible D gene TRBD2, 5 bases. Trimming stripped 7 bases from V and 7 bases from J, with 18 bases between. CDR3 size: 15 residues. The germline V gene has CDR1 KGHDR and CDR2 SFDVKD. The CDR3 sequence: CATRDGGGMGGELFF. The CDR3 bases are TGTGCCACCAGGGATGGTGGAGGAATGGGCGGGGAGCTGTTTTTT.

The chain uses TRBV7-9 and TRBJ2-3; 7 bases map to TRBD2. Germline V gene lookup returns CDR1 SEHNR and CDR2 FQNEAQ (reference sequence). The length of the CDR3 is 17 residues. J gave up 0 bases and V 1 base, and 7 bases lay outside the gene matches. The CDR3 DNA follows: TGTGCCAGCAGCTTAGACGGGAATAGCGGGAGCACAGATACGCAGTATTTT. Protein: CASSLDGNSGSTDTQYF.

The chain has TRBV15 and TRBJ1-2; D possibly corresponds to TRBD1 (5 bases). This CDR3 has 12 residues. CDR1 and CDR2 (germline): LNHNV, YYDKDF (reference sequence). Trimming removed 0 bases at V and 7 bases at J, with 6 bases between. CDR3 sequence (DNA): TGTGCCACCAGCAGAGAGAGGGGTGGCTACACCTTC. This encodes CATSRERGGYTF.

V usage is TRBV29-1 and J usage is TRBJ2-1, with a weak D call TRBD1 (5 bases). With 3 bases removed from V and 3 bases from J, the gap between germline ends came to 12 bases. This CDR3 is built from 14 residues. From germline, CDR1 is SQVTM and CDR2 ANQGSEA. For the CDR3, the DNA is TGCAGCGTTGACTCCAGGGCGGTCTACAATGAGCAGTTCTTC. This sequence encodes CSVDSRAVYNEQFF.

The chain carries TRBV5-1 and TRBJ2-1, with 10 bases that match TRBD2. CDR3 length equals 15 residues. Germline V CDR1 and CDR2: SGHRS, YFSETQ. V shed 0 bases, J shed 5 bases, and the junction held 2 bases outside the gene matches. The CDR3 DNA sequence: TGCGCCAGCAGCTTGGAGGGACTAGCGAACAATGAGCAGTTCTTC. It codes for CASSLEGLANNEQFF.

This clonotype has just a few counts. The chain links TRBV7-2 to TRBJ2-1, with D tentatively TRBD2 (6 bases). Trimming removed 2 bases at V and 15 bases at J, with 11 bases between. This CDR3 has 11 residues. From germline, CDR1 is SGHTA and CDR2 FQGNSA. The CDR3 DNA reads TGTGCCAGCAGCTTATCGGGGGTAGTGTTCTTC. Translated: CASSLSGVVFF.

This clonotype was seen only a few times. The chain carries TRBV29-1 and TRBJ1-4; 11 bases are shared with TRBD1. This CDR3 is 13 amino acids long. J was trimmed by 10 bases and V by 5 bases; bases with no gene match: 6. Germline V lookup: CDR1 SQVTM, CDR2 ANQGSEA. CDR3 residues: CSVMDRGQRKLFF. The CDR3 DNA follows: TGCAGCGTTATGGACAGGGGGCAGCGAAAACTGTTTTTT.

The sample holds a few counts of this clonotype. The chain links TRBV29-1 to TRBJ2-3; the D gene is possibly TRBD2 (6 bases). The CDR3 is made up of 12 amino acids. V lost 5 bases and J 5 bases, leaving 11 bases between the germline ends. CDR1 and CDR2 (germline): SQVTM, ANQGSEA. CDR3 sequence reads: CSVFGGIDTQYF. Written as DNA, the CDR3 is TGCAGCGTTTTCGGAGGGATAGATACGCAGTATTTT.